This record concerns one TCR beta chain sequence. Original analysis: Reference gene primers were amplified, and this amplification served to estimate nucleated cell counts. Clones were sequenced by immunoSEQ multiplex PCR, and TCRdb holds only the in-frame ones, with some missing. That table is the source of V, J and clone size, and D and trimming were worked out from the DNA. The sample has roughly 100,000 clones; over 75% are singletons. The record originates from a study of blood T cell repertoires in COVID-19. Study-wide background: From the United States, Italy and Spain came samples of acute and convalescent COVID-19. PBMCs, B-cell-depleted T cells, or T cells were the source of the cDNA or gDNA that made up the material.

Germline V lookup: CDR1 SGDLS, CDR2 YYNGEE. Trimming took 3 bases from V and 3 from J; bases not matched to a gene: 5. The CDR3 contains 15 residues. This TCR was recovered from a human donor in a cohort sampled during active or convalescent COVID-19. Sample: peripheral blood. The chain has TRBV9 and TRBJ2-2, with 7 bases identical to TRBD2. The CDR3 region has the DNA TGTGCCAGCAGCGCGGGGCGGGGGTACACCGGGGAGCTGTTTTTT. Its translation is CASSAGRGYTGELFF.